This TCR beta chain was recorded in a study of blood T cell repertoires in COVID-19. Study information: Samples came from the United States, Italy and Spain, spanning acute and convalescent COVID-19. From T cells, B-cell-depleted T cells, or PBMCs came the material, which was cDNA or gDNA.

The CDR3 contains 16 residues. Between the trimmed V and J ends, which lost 5 bases and 0 bases, there was a span of 14 bases. The germline V gene has CDR1 MNHEY and CDR2 SMNVEV (reference sequence). Per the original methods: Amplifying reference gene primers gave estimates of nucleated cell counts. Using immunoSEQ multiplex PCR, the repertoire was profiled, and TCRdb retains in-frame clones only, with some absent. V, J and clone size derive from that table, while D and trimming were established from the DNA sequence. Among 60,000 to 80,000 clones listed, around nine tenths were seen once. Input material: peripheral blood. The chain uses TRBV27 and TRBJ1-5; the D gene is possibly TRBD1 (5 bases). The receptor comes from a human donor in a cohort sampled during active COVID-19. In nucleotides, the CDR3 is TGTGCCAGCAGTCTAAGGGGTAGGATTAGCAATCAGCCCCAGCATTTT. Protein: CASSLRGRISNQPQHF.